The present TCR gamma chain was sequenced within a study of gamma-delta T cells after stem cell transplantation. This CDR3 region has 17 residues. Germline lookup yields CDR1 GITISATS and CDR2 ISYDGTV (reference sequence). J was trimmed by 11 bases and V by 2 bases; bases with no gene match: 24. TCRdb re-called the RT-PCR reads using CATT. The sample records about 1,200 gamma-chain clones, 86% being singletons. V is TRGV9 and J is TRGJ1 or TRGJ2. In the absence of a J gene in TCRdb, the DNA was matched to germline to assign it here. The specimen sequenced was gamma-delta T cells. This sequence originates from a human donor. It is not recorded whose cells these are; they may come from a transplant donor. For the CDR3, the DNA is TGTGCCTTGTGGGAGGCCCAGCACCAGCGGGCTGGTCCCGAGAAACTCTTT. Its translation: CALWEAQHQRAGPEKLF.